Listed here are 8 T cell receptor beta chains from one sample, sequenced in a study of T-cell reconstitution after alpha-beta-depleted transplantation in children. Unique molecular identifiers were incorporated into the prepared TCRbeta library. TCRdb analysed the PCR reads with MiXCR anew, one entry per CDR3 protein. The sample has 500,000 or so distinct CDR3 sequences; 30% to 35% are singletons. Sequenced here: PBMCs from the stem cell graft donor, sampled from the stem cell graft. The origin of the receptors is a human donor who donated a stem cell graft to a child with aplastic anemia.

The chain links TRBV18 to TRBJ1-5; weak D call: TRBD1 (6 bases). Per the germline V gene, CDR1 is KGHSH and CDR2 is LQKENI. This CDR3 is 15 amino acids long. Trimming removed 3 bases from V and 3 bases from J, with 12 bases in between. The DNA for the CDR3 is TGTGCCAGCTCACCGGGGGCGGAAAACAATCAGCCCCAGCATTTT. It encodes CASSPGAENNQPQHF.

This rearrangement joins TRBV10-1 to TRBJ2-4; 7 nucleotides match TRBD1. Per the germline V gene, CDR1 is WNHNN and CDR2 is SYGVQD (reference sequence). The V gene end was trimmed by 0 bases and the J gene end by 0 bases; junction bases not matched to a gene: 8. This CDR3 is 18 amino acids long. The CDR3 DNA is TGCGCCAGCAGTGAGTCCGTGACAGGGCCCATAGCCAAAAACATTCAGTACTTC. Translated: CASSESVTGPIAKNIQYF.

The chain combines TRBV13 with TRBJ2-1, with 16 bases matching TRBD2. CDR3 length: 18 residues. Germline assignment: CDR1 PRHDT and CDR2 FYEKMQ (reference sequence). J was trimmed by 6 bases and V by 1 base; bases with no gene match: 6. CDR3 in amino acids: CASSLAPGTSGRANEQFF. In nucleotides, the CDR3 is TGTGCCAGCAGCTTAGCTCCTGGGACTAGCGGGAGGGCCAATGAGCAGTTCTTC.

In its sample, this clonotype was seen once. J is TRBJ2-3 and V is TRBV11-1; TRBD1 might be the D (7 bases). The V end lost 0 bases, the J end lost 4 bases, and 17 bases lay between the germline ends. Germline loops: CDR1 SGHAT, CDR2 FQDESV (reference sequence). CDR3 length: 17 amino acids. The CDR3: CASSLASFGRGADTQYF. CDR3 DNA: TGTGCCAGCAGCTTAGCCTCCTTTGGCAGGGGGGCAGATACGCAGTATTTT. The whole variable domain, filled in from reference TRBV11-1 and TRBJ2-3, reads EAEVAQSPRYKITEKSQAVAFWCDPISGHATLYWYRQILGQGPELLVQFQDESVVDDSQLPKDRFSAERLKGVDSTLKIQPAELGDSAMYLCASSLASFGRGADTQYFGPGTRLTVL.

The rearrangement uses TRBV10-3 and TRBJ1-5; 8 bases match TRBD1. The CDR3 covers 15 residues. The V gene end was trimmed by 3 bases and the J gene end by 6 bases; junction bases not matched to a gene: 7. Germline CDR1 reads ENHRY; CDR2 reads SYGVKD. CDR3 sequence (DNA): TGTGCCATCAGTGAAGGACAGGGAGGGTCTCAGCCCCAGCATTTT. This gives the protein CAISEGQGGSQPQHF.

This clonotype was seen only a few times. The J gene is TRBJ2-7, the V gene TRBV21-1. TRBV21-1 is reported as a pseudogene. CDR3 length equals 14 residues. CDR3 in amino acids: CASSKTGEAYEQYV. Written as DNA, the CDR3 is TGTGCCAGCAGCAAAACGGGAGAGGCCTACGAGCAGTACGTC.

This clonotype showed up many times. The chain carries TRBV7-2 and TRBJ2-7, with 8 bases identical to TRBD2. The CDR3 spans 14 residues. The J segment lost 6 bases and the V segment lost 5 bases, leaving 9 bases of the junction unmatched. Per the germline V gene, CDR1 is SGHTA and CDR2 is FQGNSA. CDR3 nucleotides: TGTGCCAGCAGCCCCTACGGGAGGGCCGGCGAGCAGTACTTC. It is translated as CASSPYGRAGEQYF.

This clonotype occurred a few times. This sequence joins TRBV5-5 and TRBJ2-7; TRBD2 matches at 11 bases. V lost 3 bases to trimming and J lost 3 bases; unmatched junction nucleotides: 5. Per the germline V gene, CDR1 is SGHKS and CDR2 is YYEKEE (reference sequence). This CDR3 is 15 amino acids long. The CDR3 loop is CASSSPTSGSYEQYV. The CDR3 DNA sequence: TGTGCCAGCAGCTCCCCCACTAGCGGGAGCTACGAGCAGTACGTC.